This T cell receptor (beta chain) was sequenced during a study of T cell changes during pregnancy in multiple sclerosis (dated by TCRdb to between 2018 and 2021). Concerning the study at large: In women with multiple sclerosis, the researchers looked at how the T cell repertoire shifted as pregnancy progressed.

The library was built by means of the immunoSEQ multiplex PCR assay. TCRdb carries this immuneACCESS record with in-frame sequences only. Its versions omit some clonotypes, under half of them owing to an unresolved V gene in the studies checked, with the rest unexplained. A total of roughly 120,000 clones appear in this sample, roughly 92% of them only once. Of the sample, 1.5% is held by the ten largest clones. Worth noting for this clone: The antigen this receptor binds is unknown. No much larger clonotype is one base removed from it; base qualities were not supplied.

The germline V gene (reference sequence) supplies CDR1 MNHEY and CDR2 SMNVEV. The trim is 0 bases for V and 3 bases for J, with a gap of 20 bases between the germline ends. Reading from cysteine to phenylalanine, the CDR3 counts 18 amino acids. CDR3 DNA only is kept here, 54 bases in frame from base 1. Recombination linked TRBV27 to TRBJ1-2, and perhaps TRBD1 as D gene, on 5 matching bases. The origin of this receptor is a female donor with multiple sclerosis, enrolled in a pregnancy study. The starting material was peripheral blood, obtained in the third trimester of pregnancy. The DNA is as follows: TGTGCCAGCAGTTTATCTATAATACCAATCCAGGGATACTATGGCTACACCTTC. Its translation is CASSLSIIPIQGYYGYTF.